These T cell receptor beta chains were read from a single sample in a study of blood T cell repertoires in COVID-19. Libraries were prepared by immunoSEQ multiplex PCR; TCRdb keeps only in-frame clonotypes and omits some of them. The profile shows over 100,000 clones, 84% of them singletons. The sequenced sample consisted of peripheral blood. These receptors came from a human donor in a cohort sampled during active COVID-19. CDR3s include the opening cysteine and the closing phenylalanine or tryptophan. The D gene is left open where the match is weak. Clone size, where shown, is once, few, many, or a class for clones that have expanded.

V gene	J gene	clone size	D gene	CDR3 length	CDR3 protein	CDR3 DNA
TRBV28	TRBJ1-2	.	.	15	CASSLAGTFPYGYTF	TGTGCCAGCAGTTTAGCCGGGACATTCCCCTATGGCTACACCTTC
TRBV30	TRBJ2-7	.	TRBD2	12	CAWSAGGREQYF	TGTGCCTGGAGTGCGGGGGGACGGGAGCAGTACTTC
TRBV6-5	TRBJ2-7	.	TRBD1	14	CASSLQGSSYEQYF	TGTGCCAGCAGTCTACAGGGGAGTTCCTACGAGCAGTACTTC
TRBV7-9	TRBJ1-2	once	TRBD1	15	CASSWGDRVFGGYTF	TGTGCCAGCAGCTGGGGGGACAGGGTATTTGGTGGCTACACCTTC
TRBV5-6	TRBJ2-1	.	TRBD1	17	CASSLASGQGVDVEQFF	TGTGCCAGCAGCTTAGCGTCTGGACAGGGGGTAGATGTTGAGCAGTTCTTC
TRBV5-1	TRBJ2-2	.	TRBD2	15	CASSLSLAGTGELFF	TGCGCCAGCAGCTTGTCACTAGCGGGGACCGGGGAGCTGTTTTTT
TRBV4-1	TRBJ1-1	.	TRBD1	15	CASSPRQGVNTEAFF	TGCGCCAGCAGCCCCAGACAGGGGGTGAACACTGAAGCTTTCTTT
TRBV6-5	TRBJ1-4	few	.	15	CASRLQGMRNEKLFF	TGTGCCAGCAGACTCCAGGGTATGAGAAATGAAAAACTGTTTTTT
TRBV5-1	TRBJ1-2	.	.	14	CASSQDSSNYGYTF	TGCGCCAGCAGCCAAGACAGTTCTAACTATGGCTACACCTTC
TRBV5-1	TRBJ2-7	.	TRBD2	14	CASSKLAGAPEQYF	TGCGCCAGCAGCAAACTAGCGGGGGCTCCCGAGCAGTACTTC
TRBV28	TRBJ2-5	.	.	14	CASSLCEWRETQYF	TGTGCCAGCAGTTTATGCGAGTGGAGGGAGACCCAGTACTTC
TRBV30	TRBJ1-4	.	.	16	CAWSVRGGSTNEKLFF	TGTGCCTGGAGTGTACGGGGTGGATCAACTAATGAAAAACTGTTTTTT
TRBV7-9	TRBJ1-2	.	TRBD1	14	CASSSPGQGYGYTF	TGTGCCAGCAGCTCACCGGGACAGGGTTATGGCTACACCTTC
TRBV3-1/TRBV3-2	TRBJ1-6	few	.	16	CASSQAGGMGNSPLHF	TGTGCCAGCAGCCAGGCGGGGGGGATGGGGAATTCACCCCTCCACTTT
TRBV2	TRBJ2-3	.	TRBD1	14	CASSLQGNTDTQYF	TGTGCCAGCAGCCTACAGGGGAACACAGATACGCAGTATTTT